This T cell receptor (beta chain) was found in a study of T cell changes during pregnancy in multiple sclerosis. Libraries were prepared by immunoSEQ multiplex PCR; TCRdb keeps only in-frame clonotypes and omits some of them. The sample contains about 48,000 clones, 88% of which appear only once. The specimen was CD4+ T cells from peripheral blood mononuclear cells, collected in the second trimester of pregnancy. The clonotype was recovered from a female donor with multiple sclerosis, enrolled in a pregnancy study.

CDR3 nucleotides: TGTGCCAGTAGTACTCAGACTAGCGGAAAAGAGACCCAGTACTTC. Translation: CASSTQTSGKETQYF. The rearrangement links TRBV19 to TRBJ2-5, with 9 positions matching TRBD2. V dropped 4 bases and J dropped 3; count of bases not matched to a gene: 6. Germline V lookup: CDR1 LNHDA, CDR2 SQIVND (reference sequence). The CDR3 runs 15 residues.